This is a list of T cell receptor beta chains from one sample in a study of blood T cell repertoires in COVID-19. Sequenced by immunoSEQ multiplex PCR; TCRdb stores in-frame clones only, minus some. The repertoire has tens of thousands of clones, roughly three quarters of them found once; the top ten carry approximately 12%. The sample taken for sequencing was peripheral blood. The receptors derive from a human donor in a cohort sampled during active COVID-19. Each CDR3 is given with its conserved first and last residue. The D gene is left open where the match is weak. Size tells how often a clone was seen (once, few, many) or the class of an expanded clone, and some rows leave it out.

j_call,clone_size,d_call,v_call,cdr3_aa,cdr3_nt
TRBJ2-2,few,-,TRBV7-6,CASSVTNTNTGELFF,TGTGCCAGCAGCGTGACAAACACGAACACCGGGGAGCTGTTTTTT
TRBJ2-5,-,-,TRBV2,CASSEALPGTKETQYF,TGTGCCAGCAGTGAAGCGCTTCCCGGGACAAAAGAGACCCAGTACTTC
TRBJ2-7,-,TRBD1,TRBV27,CASTRQGGSSYEQYF,TGTGCCAGCACCAGACAGGGGGGAAGCTCCTACGAGCAGTACTTC
TRBJ1-1,-,-,TRBV15,CATSSAGGVTEAFF,TGTGCCACCAGCAGTGCCGGGGGAGTAACTGAAGCTTTCTTT
TRBJ2-3,-,-,TRBV12-1,CASSSTLWRDTQYF,TGTGCCAGCAGCTCCACCCTCTGGCGGGATACGCAGTATTTT
TRBJ2-3,-,TRBD1,TRBV5-4,CASSSRQGAAHTQYF,TGTGCCAGCAGCTCCCGACAGGGGGCGGCCCATACGCAGTATTTT
TRBJ2-1,-,TRBD1,TRBV6-5,CASSSRDRVYNEQFF,TGTGCCAGCAGCTCCCGGGACAGGGTCTACAATGAGCAGTTCTTC
TRBJ1-5,-,-,TRBV18,CASSRERTRGSNQPQHF,TGTGCCAGCTCACGCGAAAGAACGCGAGGTAGCAATCAGCCCCAGCATTTT
TRBJ2-1,-,TRBD2,TRBV6-5,CASSYSGTSGSRQFF,TGTGCCAGCAGTTACTCTGGGACTAGCGGGAGTCGGCAGTTCTTC
TRBJ1-1,-,TRBD1,TRBV19,CASSPGQGSVAFF,TGTGCCAGTAGTCCGGGACAGGGATCGGTGGCTTTCTTT
TRBJ2-3,-,-,TRBV6-2/TRBV6-3,CASSYSMAGPSFTDTQYF,TGTGCCAGCAGTTACTCGATGGCAGGGCCGTCCTTCACAGATACGCAGTATTTT
TRBJ1-4,-,TRBD1,TRBV5-5,CASSLGGPNEKLFF,TGTGCCAGCAGTTTAGGGGGCCCTAATGAAAAACTGTTTTTT
TRBJ2-2,-,TRBD2,TRBV4-1,CASSPRGLAGGNTGELFF,TGCGCCAGCAGCCCAAGGGGACTAGCGGGGGGGAACACCGGGGAGCTGTTTTTT
TRBJ2-1,-,-,TRBV5-1,CASSEGQSYNEQFF,TGCGCCAGCAGCGAAGGACAGTCCTACAATGAGCAGTTCTTC
TRBJ1-2,-,TRBD1,TRBV15,CATSSGDRGKYGYTF,TGTGCCACCAGCAGTGGGGACAGGGGGAAATATGGCTACACCTTC
TRBJ2-5,-,-,TRBV7-3,CASSLSSVETQYF,TGTGCCAGCAGCTTGAGTTCTGTTGAGACCCAGTACTTC
TRBJ2-3,once,TRBD2,TRBV4-3,CASSQESGLTTDTQYF,TGCGCCAGCAGCCAAGAATCGGGACTAACCACAGATACGCAGTATTTT
TRBJ1-4,few,-,TRBV30,CAWSVREKLFF,TGTGCCTGGAGTGTACGGGAAAAACTGTTTTTT
TRBJ2-3,-,-,TRBV7-2,CASSSGGAGTDTQYF,TGTGCCAGCAGCTCGGGCGGGGCTGGCACAGATACGCAGTATTTT
TRBJ1-5,-,TRBD1,TRBV6-6,CASRSTGAGNQPQHF,TGTGCCAGCAGATCAACAGGGGCGGGCAATCAGCCCCAGCATTTT
TRBJ2-2,once,TRBD2,TRBV7-2,CATSLSGLAASGTGELFF,TGTGCCACCAGCTTATCCGGACTAGCGGCCTCGGGTACCGGGGAGCTGTTTTTT
TRBJ1-1,-,TRBD1,TRBV7-9,CASSSRQGKAEAFF,TGTGCCAGCAGCTCCCGACAGGGCAAGGCTGAAGCTTTCTTT
TRBJ2-7,-,-,TRBV28,CASSFRHTSSYEQYF,TGTGCCAGCAGTTTCCGACACACCAGCTCCTACGAGCAGTACTTC
TRBJ1-2,-,-,TRBV12-3/TRBV12-4,CASSRDNNYGYTF,TGTGCCAGCAGTCGGGACAATAACTATGGCTACACCTTC
TRBJ2-5,-,TRBD2,TRBV5-1,CASRVLAGEETQYF,TGCGCCAGCAGGGTATTAGCGGGAGAGGAGACCCAGTACTTC
TRBJ2-1,-,TRBD2,TRBV19,CASSVPPGLAGVAEQFF,TGTGCCAGTAGTGTCCCCCCGGGACTAGCGGGGGTAGCTGAGCAGTTCTTC
TRBJ1-2,-,TRBD1,TRBV2,CASTTQGAGYTF,TGTGCCAGCACCACACAGGGGGCGGGCTACACCTTC
TRBJ1-2,-,TRBD1,TRBV6-1,CASSESGGVYGYTF,TGTGCCAGCAGTGAATCAGGGGGCGTCTATGGCTACACCTTC
TRBJ1-1,-,TRBD1,TRBV2,CASSTPRQGVSNTEAFF,TGTGCCAGCAGTACTCCGAGACAGGGGGTTTCGAACACTGAAGCTTTCTTT
TRBJ1-1,few,-,TRBV6-2/TRBV6-3,CASSLDRPSVYTEAFF,TGTGCCAGCAGTCTTGACAGGCCCAGTGTGTACACTGAAGCTTTCTTT
TRBJ1-2,-,TRBD1,TRBV5-1,CASSLIQGLDGYTF,TGCGCCAGCAGCTTGATACAGGGGCTAGATGGCTACACCTTC
TRBJ2-5,-,TRBD2,TRBV28,CASSFGGSGETQYF,TGTGCCAGCAGTTTCGGGGGGAGCGGAGAGACCCAGTACTTC
TRBJ2-1,-,TRBD2,TRBV11-2,CASLASGKGEQFF,TGTGCCAGCCTCGCTAGCGGGAAGGGTGAGCAGTTCTTC
TRBJ2-2,-,-,TRBV6-5,CASRILSGGIGELFF,TGTGCCAGCAGGATCCTGTCGGGGGGCATCGGGGAGCTGTTTTTT
TRBJ2-6,-,TRBD1,TRBV15,CATRGQGGGSGANVLTF,TGTGCCACCAGAGGACAGGGGGGAGGCTCTGGGGCCAACGTCCTGACTTTC
TRBJ2-3,-,-,TRBV7-9,CASSFGVRTGDTDTQYF,TGTGCCAGCAGCTTTGGTGTTCGAACGGGAGACACAGATACGCAGTATTTT
TRBJ1-2,once,TRBD1,TRBV28,CASSRDSYGYTF,TGTGCCAGCAGTAGGGACAGCTATGGCTACACCTTC
TRBJ1-1,-,-,TRBV6-6,CASSQRANRNTEAFF,TGTGCCAGCAGTCAACGCGCAAATAGGAACACTGAAGCTTTCTTT
TRBJ1-1,-,TRBD1,TRBV30,CAYRDRGVGSTEAFF,TGTGCCTACCGGGACAGGGGAGTTGGTAGCACTGAAGCTTTCTTT
TRBJ1-6,-,TRBD1,TRBV7-2,CASSYTGDSPLHF,TGTGCCAGCAGTTATACAGGGGATTCACCCCTCCACTTT
TRBJ2-1,-,-,TRBV9,CASSVGRASYNEQFF,TGTGCCAGCAGCGTAGGCAGGGCGTCCTACAATGAGCAGTTCTTC
TRBJ1-1,-,TRBD1,TRBV6-5,CASSKGARTEAFF,TGTGCCAGCAGTAAGGGGGCGCGGACTGAAGCTTTCTTT
TRBJ1-2,-,TRBD1,TRBV15,CATSETGEEGYTF,TGTGCCACCAGCGAGACAGGGGAGGAGGGCTACACCTTC
TRBJ2-6,few,-,TRBV29-1,CSVLSSGANVLTF,TGCAGCGTTCTAAGCTCTGGGGCCAACGTCCTGACTTTC
TRBJ1-2,-,TRBD1,TRBV7-2,CASTQTGTGGHGYTF,TGTGCCAGCACCCAGACCGGGACAGGGGGCCATGGCTACACCTTC
TRBJ1-4,few,TRBD1,TRBV7-9,CASSHGQGGEKLFF,TGTGCCAGCAGCCACGGACAGGGCGGTGAAAAACTGTTTTTT
TRBJ2-2,-,TRBD2,TRBV11-2,CASSPRTSGYTGELFF,TGTGCCAGCAGCCCCAGGACTAGCGGCTACACCGGGGAGCTGTTTTTT
TRBJ1-6,once,-,TRBV7-9,CASSSATVNSPLHF,TGTGCCAGCAGCTCCGCGACAGTTAATTCACCCCTCCACTTT